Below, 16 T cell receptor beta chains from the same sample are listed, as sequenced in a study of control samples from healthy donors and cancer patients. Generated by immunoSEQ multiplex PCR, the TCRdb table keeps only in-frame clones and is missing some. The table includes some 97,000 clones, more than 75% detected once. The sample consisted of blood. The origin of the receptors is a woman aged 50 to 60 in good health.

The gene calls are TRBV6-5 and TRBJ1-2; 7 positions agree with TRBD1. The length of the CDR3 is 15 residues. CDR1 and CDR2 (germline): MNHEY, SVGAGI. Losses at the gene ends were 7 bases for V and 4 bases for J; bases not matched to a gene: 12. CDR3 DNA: TGTGCCAGCATTCCTACCGGGACAGCCTCCTATGGCTACACCTTC. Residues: CASIPTGTASYGYTF.

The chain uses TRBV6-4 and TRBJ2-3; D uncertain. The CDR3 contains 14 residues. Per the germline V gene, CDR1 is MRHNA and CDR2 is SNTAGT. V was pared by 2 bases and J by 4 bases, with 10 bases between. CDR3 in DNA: TGTGCCAGCAGTGACATTAATAAGGCAGATACGCAGTATTTT. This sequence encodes CASSDINKADTQYF.

This CDR3 is CASSQGGLKGDYGYTF. CDR3 DNA: TGCGCCAGCAGCCAAGGGGGGTTGAAAGGAGACTATGGCTACACCTTC. The chain has TRBV4-1 and TRBJ1-2, with D perhaps matching TRBD1 (5 bases). The germline CDR1 and CDR2 sequences are MGHRA and YSYEKL. The CDR3 sequence is 16 residues long. Between the trimmed V and J ends, which lost 1 base and 3 bases, there was a span of 15 bases.

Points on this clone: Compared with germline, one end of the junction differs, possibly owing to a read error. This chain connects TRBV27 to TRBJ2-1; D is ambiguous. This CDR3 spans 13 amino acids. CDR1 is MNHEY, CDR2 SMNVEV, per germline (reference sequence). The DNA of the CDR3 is TGTGCCAGTAGTTTAGGTGGGCCCGGTGAGCAGTTCTTC. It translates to CASSLGGPGEQFF.

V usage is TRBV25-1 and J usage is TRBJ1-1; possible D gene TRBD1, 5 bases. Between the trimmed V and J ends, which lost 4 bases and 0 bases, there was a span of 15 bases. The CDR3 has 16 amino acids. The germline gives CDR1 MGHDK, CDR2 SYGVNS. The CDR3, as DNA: TGTGCCAGCAGTGTCAGAGGGATGGGGGTGAACACTGAAGCTTTCTTT. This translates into CASSVRGMGVNTEAFF.

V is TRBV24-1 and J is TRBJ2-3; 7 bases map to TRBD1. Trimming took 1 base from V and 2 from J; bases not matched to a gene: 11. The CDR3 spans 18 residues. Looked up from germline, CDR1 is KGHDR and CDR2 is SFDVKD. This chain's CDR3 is CATSDFLGGGQNTDTQYF. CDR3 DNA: TGTGCCACCAGTGATTTCCTTGGTGGGGGACAGAACACAGATACGCAGTATTTT.

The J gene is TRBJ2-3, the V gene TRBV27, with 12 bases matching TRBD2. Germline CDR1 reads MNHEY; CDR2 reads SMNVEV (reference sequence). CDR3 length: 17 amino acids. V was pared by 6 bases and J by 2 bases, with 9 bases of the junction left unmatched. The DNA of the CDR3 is TGTGCCAGCAGCTCTGGACTAGCGGGGCTTATCACAGATACGCAGTATTTT. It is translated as CASSSGLAGLITDTQYF.

CDR3 loop: CSARKETQYF. Here the CDR3 DNA reads TGCAGTGCTAGGAAAGAGACCCAGTACTTC. The gene calls are TRBV20-1 and TRBJ2-5; D remains ambiguous. The CDR3 sequence is 10 residues long. In germline, CDR1 is DFQATT, CDR2 SNEGSKA (reference sequence). V lost 3 bases, J lost 3 bases, and 2 bases lay in between.

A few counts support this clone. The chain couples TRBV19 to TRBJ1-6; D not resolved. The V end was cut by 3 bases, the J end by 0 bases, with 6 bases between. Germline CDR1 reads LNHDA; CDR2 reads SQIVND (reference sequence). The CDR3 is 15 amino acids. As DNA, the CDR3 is TGTGCCAGTAGTATTCAAAGCTCCTATAATTCACCCCTCCACTTT. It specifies CASSIQSSYNSPLHF.

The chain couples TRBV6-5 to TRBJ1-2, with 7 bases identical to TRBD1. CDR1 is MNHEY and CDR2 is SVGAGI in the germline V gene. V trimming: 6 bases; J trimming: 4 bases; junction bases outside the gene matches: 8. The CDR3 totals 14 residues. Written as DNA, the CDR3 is TGTGCCAGCAGAAGGGACAGTTACCTCTATGGCTACACCTTC. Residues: CASRRDSYLYGYTF.

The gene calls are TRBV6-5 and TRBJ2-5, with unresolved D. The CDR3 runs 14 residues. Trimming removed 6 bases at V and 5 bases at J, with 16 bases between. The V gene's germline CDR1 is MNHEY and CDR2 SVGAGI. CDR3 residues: CASRSLWGGETQYF. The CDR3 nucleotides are TGTGCCAGCAGATCACTTTGGGGTGGGGAGACCCAGTACTTC.

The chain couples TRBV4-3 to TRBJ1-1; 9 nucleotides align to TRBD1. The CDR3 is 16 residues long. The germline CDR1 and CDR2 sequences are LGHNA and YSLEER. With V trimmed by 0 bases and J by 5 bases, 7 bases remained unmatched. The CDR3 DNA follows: TGCGCCAGCAGCCAAGATTTTTACAGGGGGCGGACTGAAGCTTTCTTT. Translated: CASSQDFYRGRTEAFF.

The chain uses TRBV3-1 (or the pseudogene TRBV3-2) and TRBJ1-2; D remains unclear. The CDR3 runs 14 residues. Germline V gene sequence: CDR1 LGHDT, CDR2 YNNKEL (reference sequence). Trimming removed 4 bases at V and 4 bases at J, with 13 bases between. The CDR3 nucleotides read TGTGCCAGCAGCCCGAACGCAGGTTCCTATGGCTACACCTTC. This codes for CASSPNAGSYGYTF.

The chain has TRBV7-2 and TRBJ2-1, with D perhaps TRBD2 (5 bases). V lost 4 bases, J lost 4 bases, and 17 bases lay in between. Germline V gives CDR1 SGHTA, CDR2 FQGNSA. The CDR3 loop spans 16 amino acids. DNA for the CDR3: TGTGCCAGCAGCTCCAGTGAGGGTGATCTATACAATGAGCAGTTCTTC. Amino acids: CASSSSEGDLYNEQFF. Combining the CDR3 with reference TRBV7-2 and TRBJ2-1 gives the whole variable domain GAGVSQSPSNKVTEKGKDVELRCDPISGHTALYWYRQSLGQGLEFLIYFQGNSAPDKSGLPSDRFSAERTGGSVSTLTIQRTQQEDSAVYLCASSSSEGDLYNEQFFGPGTRLTVL.

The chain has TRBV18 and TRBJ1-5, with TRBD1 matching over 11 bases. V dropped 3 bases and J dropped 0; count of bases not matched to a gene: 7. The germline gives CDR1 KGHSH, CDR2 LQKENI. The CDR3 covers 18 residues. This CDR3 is CASSPSGTGGISNQPQHF. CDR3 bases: TGTGCCAGCTCACCTTCCGGGACAGGGGGTATTAGCAATCAGCCCCAGCATTTT. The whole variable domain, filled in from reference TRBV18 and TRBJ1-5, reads NAGVMQNPRHLVRRRGQEARLRCSPMKGHSHVYWYRQLPEEGLKFMVYLQKENIIDESGMPKERFSAEFPKEGPSILRIQQVVRGDSAAYFCASSPSGTGGISNQPQHFGDGTRLSIL.

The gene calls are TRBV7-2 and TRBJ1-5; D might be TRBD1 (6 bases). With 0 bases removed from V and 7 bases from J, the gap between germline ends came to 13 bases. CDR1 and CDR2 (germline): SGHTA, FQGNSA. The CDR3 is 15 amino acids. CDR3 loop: CASSLASQGKQPQHF. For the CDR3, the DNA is TGTGCCAGCAGCTTAGCTTCTCAGGGGAAACAGCCCCAGCATTTT.